This entry lists 31 T cell receptor beta chains sequenced from one sample in a study of OX40 agonist ivuxolimab in advanced cancers. To prepare the library, the immunoSEQ multiplex PCR assay was applied. The clones in this table, taken by TCRdb from immuneACCESS, are in-frame only. Not every clone is retained; where verified, under half of the shortfall comes from an unresolved V gene, and the cause of the rest is unknown. Recorded for this sample are about 80,000 clones; 70% to 90% of them occurred a single time. Clones ranked in the top ten supply roughly 5.5% of the sample. This specimen consisted of CD4+ or CD8+ T cells sorted from blood, obtained in a trial of the OX40 agonist ivuxolimab. The source of these receptors is an adult with an advanced solid tumor such as melanoma, head and neck, liver or kidney cancer.

J is TRBJ2-3 and V is TRBV18; TRBD1 or TRBD2 may be the D gene (6 bases each). V was pared by 4 bases and J by 3 bases, with 14 bases between. The CDR3 loop spans 15 amino acids. Germline V lookup: CDR1 KGHSH, CDR2 LQKENI. CDR3 residues: CASSLVQGGTDTQYF. In DNA, the CDR3 is TGTGCCAGCTCACTAGTACAGGGAGGTACAGATACGCAGTATTTT.

The V and J genes are TRBV6-1 and TRBJ1-3; 7 bases align to TRBD1. Germline-derived CDR1 and CDR2 are MNHNS and SASEGT. The V and J ends lost 6 bases and 7 bases, in that order; junction bases with no gene match: 12. There are 15 residues in the CDR3. In nucleotides, the CDR3 is TGTGCCAGCAGGCCCGACAGGGCCGGCGGGAACACCATATATTTT. Its protein is CASRPDRAGGNTIYF.

The chain couples TRBV10-2 to TRBJ1-2; D gene uncertain. This CDR3 contains 12 residues. Trimming took 6 bases from V and 2 from J, leaving 7 bases between them. Per germline, CDR1 WSHSY and CDR2 SAAADI. DNA for the CDR3: TGCGCCAGCAGGAAGGGCAACTATGGCTACACCTTC. Its translation is CASRKGNYGYTF.

The chain employs TRBV6-5 and TRBJ2-7, with a weak D call TRBD1 (6 bases). V was trimmed by 2 bases and J by 4 bases, leaving 12 bases between them. Looked up from germline, CDR1 is MNHEY and CDR2 is SVGAGI. The CDR3 runs to 14 residues. CDR3 amino acids: CASSYAARGYEQYF. The CDR3 nucleotides read TGTGCCAGCAGTTACGCGGCCAGGGGATACGAGCAGTACTTC.

This clone was counted a single time. The chain links TRBV27 to TRBJ1-4; TRBD1 agrees at 9 bases. CDR1 is MNHEY and CDR2 is SMNVEV in the germline V gene (reference sequence). V lost 5 bases, J lost 8 bases, and 9 bases stayed unmatched. CDR3 length: 15 amino acids. In DNA form, the CDR3 reads TGTGCCAGCAGTCCACTGGACAGGGGAGGGGAAAAACTGTTTTTT. Its protein product is CASSPLDRGGEKLFF.

This rearrangement joins TRBV5-1 to TRBJ2-3, with D tentatively TRBD2 (5 bases). V lost 1 base and J lost 6, with 12 bases in between. The CDR3 is made up of 14 amino acids. The germline V gene encodes CDR1 SGHRS and CDR2 YFSETQ. CDR3 residues: CASSLLGNGDTQYF. The CDR3 DNA follows: TGCGCCAGCAGCTTGCTCGGGAATGGGGATACGCAGTATTTT.

This clone was counted a few times. J is TRBJ2-1 and V is TRBV7-2; 8 positions agree with TRBD1. J gave up 4 bases and V 0 bases, and 5 bases lay outside the gene matches. In germline, CDR1 is SGHTA, CDR2 FQGNSA. The CDR3 extends over 16 amino acids. Here the CDR3 DNA reads TGTGCCAGCAGCTTAGCCAGGGGGCCTACTTACAATGAGCAGTTCTTC. Amino acids: CASSLARGPTYNEQFF.

This chain uses TRBV5-1 with TRBJ1-5; TRBD1 aligns across 8 bases. CDR3 size: 14 residues. The J segment lost 2 bases and the V segment lost 4 bases, leaving 2 bases of the junction unmatched. CDR1 and CDR2 (germline): SGHRS, YFSETQ. The CDR3 bases are TGCGCCAGCAGCGAGACAGGGGGCAATCAGCCCCAGCATTTT. Translated: CASSETGGNQPQHF.

The chain is built from TRBV29-1 and TRBJ1-4, with D perhaps TRBD1 (6 bases). This CDR3 has 13 amino acids. Trimming shortened V by 4 bases and J by 2 bases, and 8 bases separated the two germline ends. Germline V gives CDR1 SQVTM, CDR2 ANQGSEA. CDR3 loop: CSVGGPTNEKLFF. In nucleotides, the CDR3 is TGCAGCGTTGGGGGGCCTACTAATGAAAAACTGTTTTTT.

This rearrangement joins TRBV18 to TRBJ1-5, with D maybe TRBD1 (5 bases). The CDR3 is 16 amino acids. The germline V and J ends were trimmed by 0 bases and 3 bases, with 12 bases remaining between them. From germline, CDR1 is KGHSH and CDR2 LQKENI. The CDR3 DNA follows: TGTGCCAGCTCACCACCGGGAGGGGACCCCAATCAGCCCCAGCATTTT. Translation: CASSPPGGDPNQPQHF.

This rearrangement joins TRBV12-5 to TRBJ2-5; D is perhaps TRBD2 (5 bases). The CDR3 has 11 amino acids. Germline V gene lookup returns CDR1 LGHNT and CDR2 FRNRAP. V gave up 6 bases and J gave up 5 bases, with 7 bases separating them. The CDR3 DNA follows: TGTGCTAGTGGCCCGGGGGAGACCCAGTACTTC. The encoded protein is CASGPGETQYF.

The chain carries TRBV2 and TRBJ2-2; a weak D match, TRBD1 (6 bases). The CDR3 covers 13 residues. Germline V gene sequence: CDR1 SNHLY, CDR2 FYNNEI. V dropped 6 bases and J dropped 8 bases, with 13 bases sitting between them. The CDR3, as DNA: TGTGCCAGCAGCCCTCGTGGGACAGGGGAGCTGTTTTTT. It yields the protein CASSPRGTGELFF.

This clone was recorded only once. This chain uses TRBV5-1 with TRBJ2-5; the match to TRBD2 covers 8 bases. The ends lost 0 bases at V and 4 bases at J; junction bases unmatched: 8. CDR1 is SGHRS, CDR2 YFSETQ, per germline. This CDR3 region has 16 residues. This CDR3 is CASSLEVGLAVETQYF. CDR3 DNA sequence: TGCGCCAGCAGCTTGGAAGTCGGACTAGCAGTAGAGACCCAGTACTTC.

The chain carries TRBV5-8 and TRBJ1-4; 7 nucleotides agree with TRBD1. V lost 0 bases to trimming and J lost 10 bases; unmatched junction nucleotides: 9. Looked up from germline, CDR1 is SGHTS and CDR2 is YDEGEE. The CDR3 runs to 15 residues. CDR3 in amino acids: CASSLDPGQIPKLFF. CDR3 nucleotide sequence: TGTGCCAGCAGCTTGGACCCGGGACAGATACCAAAACTGTTTTTT.

The chain has TRBV11-2 and TRBJ1-4; unclear D gene. This CDR3 spans 16 amino acids. Trimming left V 4 bases short and J 6 bases short, with 18 bases between. Germline-derived CDR1 and CDR2 are SGHAT and FQNNGV. The CDR3 region has the DNA TGTGCCAGCAGCTCCTGGACCGCCCAAGGAGATGAAAAACTGTTTTTT. Translating gives CASSSWTAQGDEKLFF.

This clone occurred once. V usage is TRBV16 and J usage is TRBJ1-5; D might be TRBD1 (6 bases). The CDR3 has 15 residues. Germline CDR1 KGHSY, CDR2 FQNENV. The ends were cut back, 3 bases at V and 3 bases at J, with 12 bases in the middle. The CDR3 spells CASSHLTGLNQPQHF. CDR3 in DNA: TGTGCCAGCAGCCATTTGACAGGACTCAATCAGCCCCAGCATTTT.

The rearrangement links TRBV7-3 to TRBJ2-1; D unresolved. Germline loops: CDR1 SGHTA, CDR2 FQGTGA. CDR3 size: 13 residues. Trimming shortened V by 6 bases and J by 0 bases, and 6 bases separated the two germline ends. The DNA of the CDR3 is TGTGCCAGCAGTCCCTCCTCCTACAATGAGCAGTTCTTC. It is translated as CASSPSSYNEQFF.

This rearrangement joins TRBV7-9 to TRBJ2-1, with 9 bases lining up with TRBD2. The CDR3 loop spans 18 amino acids. Trimming at V came to 5 bases and at J to 5 bases, leaving 16 bases not matched to a gene. Germline V lookup: CDR1 SEHNR, CDR2 FQNEAQ (reference sequence). CDR3: CASSKPLAGNPSNNEQFF. DNA of the CDR3: TGTGCCAGCAGCAAGCCCCTAGCGGGGAATCCAAGCAACAATGAGCAGTTCTTC.

The chain recombines TRBV7-6 with TRBJ1-4; D remains unclear. This CDR3 comprises 14 residues. Germline CDR1 reads SGHVS; CDR2 reads FNYEAQ. Trimming cost V 5 bases and J 5 bases, with 12 bases left between them. The CDR3, as DNA: TGTGCCAGCAGCGAATACCGACGGAATGAAAAACTGTTTTTT. It translates to CASSEYRRNEKLFF.

The rearrangement uses TRBV4-2 and TRBJ1-2; 9 nucleotides match TRBD1. Germline values: CDR1 LGHNA, CDR2 YNFKEQ. The length of the CDR3 is 16 residues. V shed 1 base, J shed 5 bases, and the junction held 8 bases outside the gene matches. This chain's CDR3 is CASSQAGTGTAYGYTF. CDR3 nucleotide sequence: TGTGCCAGCAGCCAAGCGGGGACAGGGACGGCATATGGCTACACCTTC.

CDR3 protein: CATSRDKNEKLFF. DNA of the CDR3: TGTGCCACCAGCCGGGACAAAAATGAAAAACTGTTTTTT. The chain carries TRBV10-3 and TRBJ1-4; TRBD1 might be the D (6 bases). Germline lookup yields CDR1 ENHRY and CDR2 SYGVKD. The CDR3 contains 13 residues. V gave up 10 bases and J gave up 5 bases, with 14 bases separating them.

The chain joins TRBV7-2 to TRBJ2-5; 9 positions match TRBD1. The better agreement between TRBJ2-7 and the DNA end casts doubt on the J call. The CDR3 extends over 17 amino acids. Germline CDR1 and CDR2: SGHTA and FQGNSA. CDR3 sequence reads: CASSQRTGAPLIYEQYF. The CDR3 DNA follows: TGTGCCAGCAGCCAACGGACAGGGGCCCCGTTAATCTACGAGCAGTACTTC.

This clone was recorded a few times. The chain combines TRBV7-6 with TRBJ2-7, with 12 nucleotides matching TRBD2. V shed 5 bases, J shed 2 bases, and the junction held 7 bases outside the gene matches. Per germline, CDR1 SGHVS and CDR2 FNYEAQ. The CDR3 covers 16 residues. The DNA of the CDR3 is TGTGCCAGCAGCCCAAACCGACTAGCGGGGGCCTACGAGCAGTACTTC. Protein product: CASSPNRLAGAYEQYF.

The chain carries TRBV6-4 and TRBJ2-2; the match to TRBD1 covers 9 bases. Germline V gene lookup returns CDR1 MRHNA and CDR2 SNTAGT. The CDR3 is 15 residues long. Trimming at V came to 6 bases and at J to 7 bases, leaving 9 bases not matched to a gene. The CDR3 DNA reads as TGTGCCAGCAGCCTCGACAGGGGGAAAGGCGGGGAGCTGTTTTTT. Translation: CASSLDRGKGGELFF.

The V call is TRBV5-8, the J call TRBJ2-3; the D gene is possibly TRBD2 (5 bases). The CDR3 has 17 residues. Per germline, CDR1 SGHTS and CDR2 YDEGEE. The V end lost 4 bases, the J end lost 4 bases, and 22 bases lay between the germline ends. CDR3 bases: TGTGCCAGCAGCGTCGGCCCGGGAAGGTTAGGGTCAGATACGCAGTATTTT. This encodes CASSVGPGRLGSDTQYF.

The J gene is TRBJ2-1, the V gene TRBV27; D possibly corresponds to TRBD1 (6 bases). The germline V gene has CDR1 MNHEY and CDR2 SMNVEV (reference sequence). This CDR3 spans 11 amino acids. The V gene lost 5 bases and the J gene lost 10 bases, with 9 bases spanning the gap. CDR3 sequence reads: CASSTGQEQFF. As DNA, the CDR3 is TGTGCCAGCAGTACAGGACAGGAGCAGTTCTTC.

The chain has TRBV7-9 and TRBJ1-4; possible D gene TRBD1, 5 bases. V shed 5 bases and J shed 6 bases, with 10 bases lying between them. The CDR3 contains 13 residues. Germline V CDR1 and CDR2: SEHNR, FQNEAQ (reference sequence). CDR3 DNA sequence: TGTGCCAGCAGCCTGGGGCGAGATGAAAAACTGTTTTTT. It codes for CASSLGRDEKLFF.

This clone was counted a single time. The CDR3 sequence: CASSPLPGQRETQYF. In DNA form, the CDR3 reads TGTGCCAGCTCACCACTCCCGGGACAGAGAGAGACCCAGTACTTC. The chain is built from TRBV18 and TRBJ2-5; 7 nucleotides match TRBD1. CDR1 KGHSH and CDR2 LQKENI come from the germline V gene. Trimming took 1 base from V and 4 from J; bases not matched to a gene: 6. The CDR3 sequence is 15 residues long.

CDR3 coding DNA: TGTGCCAGCCTGGAACAGGGTGGGGATTCACCCCTCCACTTT. Its protein product is CASLEQGGDSPLHF. The V gene is TRBV5-5, the J gene TRBJ1-6; a possible D gene is TRBD1 (6 bases). The CDR3 contains 14 residues. Trimming cost V 7 bases and J 8 bases, with 16 bases left between them. The germline V gene has CDR1 SGHKS and CDR2 YYEKEE (reference sequence).

CDR3 nucleotide sequence: TGTGCCAGCAGCTTCGCCGCAGATACGCAGTATTTT. This codes for CASSFAADTQYF. This chain uses TRBV7-9 with TRBJ2-3; D is unresolved. This CDR3 has 12 amino acids. Germline-derived CDR1 and CDR2 are SEHNR and FQNEAQ (reference sequence). V lost 3 bases and J 4 bases, leaving 5 bases between the germline ends.

This clone has just one count. The V call is TRBV9, the J call TRBJ1-2, with 7 bases fitting TRBD1. Germline trimming cut 4 bases from V and 9 bases from J; bases unmatched to any gene: 6. The CDR3 sequence is 12 residues long. CDR1 SGDLS and CDR2 YYNGEE come from the germline V gene. Written as DNA, the CDR3 is TGTGCCAGCAGCCTAGGGACAGATCGCTACACCTTC. As protein: CASSLGTDRYTF.